This TCR beta chain originates from a study of healthy donors' naive CD4 and CD8 T cells (dated by TCRdb to the mid-2010s). Study-wide context: Donor selection covered three age groups (20-25, 40-50 and 60-70 years) with six people in each, and the resulting cohort had a mean age of around 45 and was half female. For TCR alpha, a new primer set was designed to cover all functional IMGT alpha gene variants, and the remainder of the protocol was kept the same as the beta-chain workflow. To check how TCR variation relates to lineage commitment, the researchers sequenced rearranged TCR alpha and beta chains taken from naive CD4+ and CD8+ T cells. The peripheral blood mononuclear cells came from 15 to 20 individuals who were healthy and unrelated. The donors were HLA-typed by sequencing at HLA-A, -B, -C, -DRB1, -DQB1 and -DPB1, using the SBTexcellerator protocol, an ABI3130xl analyzer and SBTengine software.

TCRdb lists the instrument as 454 GS FLX Titanium. TCR libraries were built from about 500 ng of total RNA with a previously published linear amplification protocol. Sequencing was performed on the Roche/454 Genome Sequencer with Titanium chemistry. As for the authors' bioinformatics: Around 78,000 rearranged TCR alpha transcripts were sequenced from about 5 of the healthy donors. Unique TCR clonotypes were defined by the CDR3 junction under IMGT nomenclature, and duplicate transcripts were removed. Logistic regression in R 2.13.0 modeled CD4 versus CD8 status as a function of V and J genes, with adjustment for donor effects and Bonferroni correction for multiple testing. Starting from the raw public reads, TCRdb applied fastp trimming at Q25, assembled clones with MiXCR and retained in-frame beta chains. Rows merge per CDR3 protein into single entries with the most common DNA and genes. TCRdb's processing, not the authors', yielded these V and J calls. Counted in this sample were some 190,000 distinct CDR3 sequences; about 74% of them appeared once. The ten largest clones take up roughly 2.4% of the sample.

Summary of the overall study and its limitations: Naive CD4+ and CD8+ cells reportedly showed biased usage of most V and J gene segments, and this bias was consistent across donors and independent of HLA genotype. In both chains, CD4+ lineage was linked to a positively charged CDR3, whereas CD8+ lineage was linked to a negatively charged CDR3. V genes, J genes and CDR3 charge together appeared to explain around 12% of CD4/CD8 propensity variance, in a largely additive manner. Possible repertoire bias arising from homeostatic proliferation of naive T cells was not directly addressed. Alpha and beta chains were sequenced in bulk and could not be paired, so combined chain effects were not evaluated.

Cells with a CD4+CD8-CD45RO-CD45RA+ profile were isolated by FACS and defined as naive CD4+ T cells, and those with a CD8+CD4-CD45RA+CD27bright profile were defined as naive CD8+ T cells. The antibodies used for sorting targeted CD4 (RPA-T4), CD8 (SK1), CD27 (O323), CD45RA (HI100) and CD45RO (UCHL1). This clonotype was found once. This receptor's antigen is unknown. Base qualities are missing; no much larger clone stands one base away. One read represents weak support. The sequence was obtained from a pool of human donors in good health; the sample pools cells from several healthy donors. The sample consisted of naive CD4+ and CD8+ T cells sorted from blood, pooled from several donors. This specimen's cell subset or site label, interpreted: FACS-sorted naive CD4+ (CD45RO-CD45RA+) and naive CD8+ (CD45RA+CD27bright) T cells.

The CDR3 protein: CASSSSGLATQETQYF. The sequenced DNA is TGTGCCAGCAGTTCCTCGGGACTAGCGACCCAAGAGACCCAGTACTTC. The rearrangement joined TRBV28 to TRBJ2-5; TRBD2 matches 10 bases in the middle. V is trimmed back by 4 bases and J by 1 base, and the junction contains 6 bases that no gene match accounts for. There are 16 amino acids in the CDR3, from cysteine to phenylalanine inclusive. The kept DNA is CDR3 alone, 48 bases in frame from the first base. The germline V gene provides CDR1 MDHEN and CDR2 SYDVKM.